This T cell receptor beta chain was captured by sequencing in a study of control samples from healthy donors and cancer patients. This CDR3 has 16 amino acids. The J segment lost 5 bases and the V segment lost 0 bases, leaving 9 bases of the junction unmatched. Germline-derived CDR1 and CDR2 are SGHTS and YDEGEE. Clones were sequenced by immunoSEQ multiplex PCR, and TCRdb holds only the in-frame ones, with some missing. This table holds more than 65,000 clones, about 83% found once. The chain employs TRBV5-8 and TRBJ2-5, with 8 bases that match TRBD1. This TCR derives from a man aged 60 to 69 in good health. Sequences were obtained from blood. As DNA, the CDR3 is TGTGCCAGCAGCTTGGCTGCAGGGGGCAATGGGGAGACCCAGTACTTC. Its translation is CASSLAAGGNGETQYF.